This T cell receptor (beta chain) was profiled in a study of identical twins. Germline V gene data show CDR1 as MNHNS and CDR2 as SASEGT. This CDR3 is 14 amino acids long. After removal of 8 bases from V and 5 bases from J, the junction contained 10 bases not matched to a gene. This clonotype has just a few counts. Its specificity is unknown. Unique molecular identifiers were present on the cDNA, which also gained a universal primer site by template switching. MiXCR, applied by TCRdb to the 5' RACE reads, yields one record per CDR3 protein. This table holds fewer than 500,000 distinct CDR3 sequences, 14% found once. Overall study findings and caveats: Low generation-probability sequences were in excess among twin-shared out-of-frame alpha sequences. Models underestimated TCR alpha sharing (out-of-frame) in monozygotic twins. There were fewer insertions in abundant cord blood beta clonotypes, but memory repertoires showed no such pattern.

These data are also associated with another study on yellow fever vaccine responses in identical twins.

The TCR originated in a woman aged 18-30 years in good health. The chain carries TRBV6-1 and TRBJ2-3; 7 nucleotides line up with TRBD2. The specimen sequenced was CD4+ T cells sorted from blood. The chain's CDR3 is CASVGAGKRDTQYF. Written as DNA, the CDR3 is TGTGCCAGCGTAGGAGCGGGGAAGAGAGATACGCAGTATTTT.